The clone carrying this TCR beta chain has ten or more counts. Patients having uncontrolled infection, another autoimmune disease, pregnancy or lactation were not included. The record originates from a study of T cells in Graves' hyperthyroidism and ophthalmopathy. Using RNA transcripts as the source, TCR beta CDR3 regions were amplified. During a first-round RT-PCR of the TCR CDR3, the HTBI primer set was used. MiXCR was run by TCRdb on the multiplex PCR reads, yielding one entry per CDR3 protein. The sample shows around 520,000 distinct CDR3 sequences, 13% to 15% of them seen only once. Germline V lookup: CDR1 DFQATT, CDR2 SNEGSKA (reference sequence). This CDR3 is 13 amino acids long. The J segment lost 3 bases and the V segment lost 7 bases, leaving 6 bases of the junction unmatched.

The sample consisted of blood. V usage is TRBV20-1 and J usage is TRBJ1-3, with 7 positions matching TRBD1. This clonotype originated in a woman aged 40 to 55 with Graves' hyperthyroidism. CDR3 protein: CSVQGEGGNTIYF. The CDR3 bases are TGCAGTGTTCAGGGGGAAGGTGGAAACACCATATATTTT.